This T cell receptor beta chain was sequenced in a study of cytomegalovirus exposure and HLA in healthy donors (dated by TCRdb to about 2017). In terms of the full investigation: An earlier analysis of some 600 of the donors reported about 280 Gb of sequence data and around 100 million unique TCR beta sequences obtained from about 170 million T cells. About 300 gigabases of sequencing data and around 85 million unique TCR sequences made up an early release that covered several hundred HLA-typed donors. Among the roughly 400 genotyped donors, about 83% belonged to the genetic ancestry cluster associated with self-reported Caucasian donors. The study was designed to test whether signatures of past pathogen exposure could be identified by cataloging public T cell receptors. The study profiled the T cell repertoires of approximately 700 subjects by immunosequencing and related them to cytomegalovirus serostatus. A separate validation cohort of about 110 different subjects was used in addition to the roughly 700-subject first cohort. High-throughput TCR immunosequencing, statistical association of individual TCRs with disease status, and machine learning were combined to predict cytomegalovirus infection status. In a later analysis, previously published TCR beta repertoires from 500 to 750 donors were re-analyzed and high-resolution HLA genotyping was added so that TCR occurrence patterns could be studied. In the later analysis, no new phenotypic data were used to find candidate immune exposures; instead, reliance was placed on TCR beta sequences and their occurrence across donors. An earlier analysis of roughly 600 of the donors used high-throughput TCR beta sequencing to judge whether each TCR beta V gene segment behaved as functional or pseudogenic. Donor age, sex, ethnicity and CMV serostatus were collected together with the repertoire data. A later genetic analysis used genome-wide SNP genotypes for about three fifths of the roughly 700 donors, treating that subset as a discovery cohort. All discovery cohort repertoires had been generated on a single sequencing platform. Class I and class II HLA loci were covered by the typing at four-digit resolution. The number of typed donors differed by locus: roughly 629-630 for A, B, C, DRB1 and DQB1; 522 for DQA1; about 600 for DPA1; and roughly 450 for DPB1. A few DR-DQ haplotypes were handled as single units for association and clustering because linkage in the cohort was strong. On average, roughly 200,000 unique TCR beta nucleotide sequences were sequenced per donor among some 430 genotyped donors of the cohort, with about 19% of those sequences being non-productive.

The library was generated by the immunoSEQ multiplex PCR assay. For the multiplex PCR, a mixture combining 60 forward primers for TCR Vbeta segments and 13 reverse primers for TCR Jbeta segments was used. The CDR3 region of rearranged TCR beta genes was amplified from genomic DNA with a multiplex PCR assay. Amplified TCR beta libraries were sequenced as 87-base-pair reads on the Illumina HiSeq System. Per the authors' processing: Across the 500 to 750 repertoires, a later analysis counted 80 million or so unique TCR beta chains, some 11 million of which were shared by at least two donors. A nearest-neighbor algorithm error-corrected the raw reads and collapsed the reads into unique sequences, merging closely related sequences to remove PCR and sequencing errors. V, D and J gene segments were assigned by aligning CDR3 sequences to IMGT reference sequences. Each retained sequence needed at least a six-nucleotide match to both a V gene segment and a J gene segment. Rearrangements were called productive when the CDR3 lacked stop codons and stayed in frame with V and J; all others were non-productive. Following IMGT convention, CDR3 was defined as the stretch from the second conserved V-encoded cysteine to the conserved J-encoded phenylalanine. The earlier analysis of about 590 of the donors excluded sequences that lacked an unambiguous match to a single V gene segment. In an earlier analysis of approximately 500 of the donors, a V segment was called functional when productive rearrangements were above 56.7%, and segregating when the standard deviation between donors exceeded 5%. To diagnose cytomegalovirus status from the catalog of TCR beta chain sequences, a statistical classification framework was built. A later analysis assigned V and J genes by comparing TCR nucleotide sequences with IMGT/GENE-DB human TR gene sequences. A later analysis assigned CDR3 sequences and most-parsimonious VDJ recombination scenarios with the TCRdist pipeline. In a later analysis, each TCR beta chain was defined by its CDR3 amino acid sequence together with its V-gene family, and reads without a unique V-gene family were excluded. In a later analysis, fewer than 600 highly shared, low-generation-probability nucleotide sequences were removed to address suspected cross-contamination and a sequencing artifact. A later analysis calculated a clonal expansion index for each public chain from normalized within-repertoire ranks of inferred template counts. A later analysis computed generation probabilities with a VDJ recombination model fitted to out-of-frame rearrangements, and checked the results against IGoR. In a later analysis, hypergeometric tests were used to score TCR-TCR, TCR-HLA and TCR-CMV co-occurrence, with a repertoire-size bias correction applied to TCR pairs. In a later analysis, false discovery rates were estimated by permuting HLA or CMV assignments 20 times. In a later analysis, co-occurring TCRs were grouped using DBSCAN, with TCRdist sequence similarity added in when clustering inside HLA-allele-positive subsets. Repertoires with fewer than 30,000 or more than 120,000 public chains, plus five repertoires with anomalous nucleotide sharing, were excluded from co-occurrence clustering. TCRdb mirrors the immuneACCESS table, restricted to in-frame sequences. Some clones are absent from its copies; in checked studies, under half trace to an unresolved V gene, and the reason for the others is unknown. V, J and clone size are those of that table, while D and trimming were read from the DNA. The sample includes 130,000 to 150,000 clones, with roughly 76% observed a single time. The top ten clonotypes cover under 3% of the sample.

CDR1 is given as SGHNT and CDR2 as YYREEE, both from the germline V gene (reference sequence). At the junction V is shortened by 0 bases and J by 2 bases; bases outside the gene matches: 2. Inclusive of the bounding cysteine and phenylalanine, the CDR3 is 16 residues long. Only the CDR3 part of the read is kept: 48 bases, read in frame from the first base. The study at large found these results: Compared with equally common non-associated chains, HLA-associated TCR beta chains in a later analysis were more clonally expanded and had lower generation probabilities. A group of highly shared sequence variants was considered likely to be a technical artifact of the sequencing pipeline. The authors suggested that the approach could potentially be generalized to other disease states and immunological phenotypes. Sequencing depth was assumed to be roughly uniform across donors in the presence/absence analyses, though that assumption may not hold. A later analysis found that TCR association rates varied across HLA loci, with DRB1 alleles showing the most associated TCRs and HLA-C alleles the fewest. Cytomegalovirus status was reported to be diagnosed by the classifier with high specificity and sensitivity in both the original and validation cohorts. The study gave a list of 150 to 200 TCR beta chains associated with cytomegalovirus. Several of the top co-occurrence clusters appeared to be linked to parvovirus B19, influenza, CMV and Epstein-Barr virus, according to a later analysis. Immune exposure information for the cohort was limited to CMV serostatus. Correlated functional status among segregating V segments might reflect linkage disequilibrium, but an unknown experimental factor could not be ruled out. About 17 rarely observed V segments, including chromosome 9 orphons, were excluded from the earlier analysis of a few hundred of the donors because counts were too low. A later genetic analysis reported fewer N-insertions in productive TCRs among donors in an Asian-associated ancestry cluster than the roughly 640-donor mean. Strong co-occurrence of HLA alleles, especially DR and DQ, made assigning TCR associations to individual alleles difficult. Because some donors lacked HLA typing at each locus, the association tests relied only on the typed subset. In a later genetic analysis, a missense DCLRE1C variant was associated with V-gene and J-gene trimming of TCR beta chains, and the association was replicated in an independent cohort. In vitro tests confirmed that a few of the cytomegalovirus-associated TCR beta chains recognize cytomegalovirus antigens. Across donors, most TCR sequences were observed very rarely, whereas some public TCRs were present in many individuals. In an earlier analysis of 500 to 650 of the donors, most TCR beta V segments appeared in productive rearrangements about 87% or about 30% of the time, broadly matching IMGT annotations. A further reported finding was that TCR beta sequences accurately predicted the HLA-A and HLA-B alleles for most subjects in the first cohort. According to a later analysis, most CMV-associated TCR beta chains appeared to be HLA-restricted, and the HLA associations seemed to be driven largely by CMV exposure. Because the 87-base-pair reads could not distinguish some IMGT-functional V segments, including TRBV6-2 and TRBV6-3, those segments were excluded. The cohort was sequenced for TCR beta chains only, and without alpha or paired-chain data the features that could be detected were limited. A later analysis associated about 18,000 TCR beta sequences with specific HLA alleles at a false discovery rate of 0.05.

The cohort comprised several hundred healthy bone marrow donors. At the time of sampling, every cohort member was nominally healthy, though immune exposures that went unrecorded were likely present. The donor was CMV seronegative and belonged to the group of 350 or so seronegative cohort members. Each donor provided a peripheral blood sample, and peripheral blood mononuclear cells were used for TCR beta sequencing. The Qiagen DNeasy Blood Extraction Kit was used to extract genomic DNA from the blood cell samples. Concerning this clone: The antigen this receptor binds is unknown. The input lacks base qualities; no much larger clone sits a single base away.

The chain is encoded by TRBV5-4 joined to TRBJ2-2; 9 central nucleotides agree with TRBD1. This clonotype originated in a woman under 40 in good health and CMV-seronegative. Sequenced material: PBMCs. The DNA sequence follows: TGTGCCAGCAGCTTGGCGGGACAGGGCAACACCGGGGAGCTGTTTTTT. Its translation is CASSLAGQGNTGELFF. When the CDR3 is completed using the reference TRBV5-4 and TRBJ2-2 genes on either side, the full variable domain is ETGVTQSPTHLIKTRGQQVTLRCSSQSGHNTVSWYQQALGQGPQFIFQYYREEENGRGNFPPRFSGLQFPNYSSELNVNALELDDSALYLCASSLAGQGNTGELFFGEGSRLTVL.